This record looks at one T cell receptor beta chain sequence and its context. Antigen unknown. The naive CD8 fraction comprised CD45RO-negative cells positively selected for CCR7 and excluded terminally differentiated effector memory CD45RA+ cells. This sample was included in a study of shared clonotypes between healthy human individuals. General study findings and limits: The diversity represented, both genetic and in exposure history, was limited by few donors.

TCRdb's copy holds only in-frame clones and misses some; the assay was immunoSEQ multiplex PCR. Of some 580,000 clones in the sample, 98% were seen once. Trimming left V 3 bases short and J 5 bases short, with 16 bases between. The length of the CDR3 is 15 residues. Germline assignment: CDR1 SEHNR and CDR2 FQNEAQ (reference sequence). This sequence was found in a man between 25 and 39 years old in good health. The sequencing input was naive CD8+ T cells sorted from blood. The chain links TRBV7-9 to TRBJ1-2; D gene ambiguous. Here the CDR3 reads CASSFLSGETYGYTF. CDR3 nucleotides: TGTGCCAGCAGCTTTTTATCTGGGGAGACTTATGGCTACACCTTC.